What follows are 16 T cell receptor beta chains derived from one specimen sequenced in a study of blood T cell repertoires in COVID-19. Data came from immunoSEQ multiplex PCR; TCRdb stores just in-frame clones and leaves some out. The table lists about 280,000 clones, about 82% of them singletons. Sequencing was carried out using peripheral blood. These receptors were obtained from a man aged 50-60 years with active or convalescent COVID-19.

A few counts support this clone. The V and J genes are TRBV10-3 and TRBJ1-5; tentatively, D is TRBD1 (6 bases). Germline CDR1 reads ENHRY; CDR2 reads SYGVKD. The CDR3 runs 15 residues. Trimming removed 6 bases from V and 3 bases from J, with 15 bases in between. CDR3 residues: CAIRVGGPSNQPQHF. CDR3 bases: TGTGCCATCAGGGTCGGGGGGCCCTCCAATCAGCCCCAGCATTTT.

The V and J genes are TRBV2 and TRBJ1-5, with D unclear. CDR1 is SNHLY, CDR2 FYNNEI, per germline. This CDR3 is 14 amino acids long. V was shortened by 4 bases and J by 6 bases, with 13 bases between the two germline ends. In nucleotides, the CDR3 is TGTGCCAGCAGTGTTGTTAGTTTTACTCAGCCCCAGCATTTT. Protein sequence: CASSVVSFTQPQHF. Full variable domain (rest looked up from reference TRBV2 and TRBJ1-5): EPEVTQTPSHQVTQMGQEVILRCVPISNHLYFYWYRQILGQKVEFLVSFYNNEISEKSEIFDDQFSVERPDGSNFTLKIRSTKLEDSAMYFCASSVVSFTQPQHFGDGTRLSIL.

Here the CDR3 DNA reads TGTGCCAGCAGCTTACAGGGGTCGCGTTCACCCCTCCACTTT. Translation: CASSLQGSRSPLHF. The genes are TRBV7-9 and TRBJ1-6; the D gene is possibly TRBD1 (6 bases). The germline V and J ends were trimmed by 2 bases and 9 bases, with 11 bases remaining between them. Germline CDR1 is SEHNR and CDR2 is FQNEAQ (reference sequence). This CDR3 is 14 amino acids long.

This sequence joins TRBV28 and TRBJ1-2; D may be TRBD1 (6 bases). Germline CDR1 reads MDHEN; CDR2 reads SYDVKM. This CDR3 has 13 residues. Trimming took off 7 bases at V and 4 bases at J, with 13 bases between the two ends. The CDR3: CASTRQGLYGYTF. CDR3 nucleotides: TGTGCCAGCACCAGGCAGGGGCTCTATGGCTACACCTTC.

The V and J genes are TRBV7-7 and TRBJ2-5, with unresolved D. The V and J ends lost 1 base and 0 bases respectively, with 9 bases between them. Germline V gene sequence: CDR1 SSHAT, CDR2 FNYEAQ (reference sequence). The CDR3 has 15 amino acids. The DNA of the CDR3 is TGTGCCAGCAGCTTAGGGCAGAATTACCAAGAGACCCAGTACTTC. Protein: CASSLGQNYQETQYF.

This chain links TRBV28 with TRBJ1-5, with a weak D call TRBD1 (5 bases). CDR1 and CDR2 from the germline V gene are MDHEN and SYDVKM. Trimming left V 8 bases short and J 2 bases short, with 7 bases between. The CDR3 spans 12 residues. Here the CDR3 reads CASLTGNQPQHF. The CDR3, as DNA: TGTGCCAGCTTGACAGGCAATCAGCCCCAGCATTTT. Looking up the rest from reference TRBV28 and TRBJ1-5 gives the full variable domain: DVKVTQSSRYLVKRTGEKVFLECVQDMDHENMFWYRQDPGLGLRLIYFSYDVKMKEKGDIPEGYSVSREKKERFSLILESASTNQTSMYLCASLTGNQPQHFGDGTRLSIL.

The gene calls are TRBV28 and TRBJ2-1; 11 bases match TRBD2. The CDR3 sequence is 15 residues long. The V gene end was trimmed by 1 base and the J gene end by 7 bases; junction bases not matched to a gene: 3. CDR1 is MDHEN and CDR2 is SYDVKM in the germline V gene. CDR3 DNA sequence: TGTGCCAGCAGTTTATCGGCTAGCGGGAGGAATGAGCAGTTCTTC. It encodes CASSLSASGRNEQFF. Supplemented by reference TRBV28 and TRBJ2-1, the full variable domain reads DVKVTQSSRYLVKRTGEKVFLECVQDMDHENMFWYRQDPGLGLRLIYFSYDVKMKEKGDIPEGYSVSREKKERFSLILESASTNQTSMYLCASSLSASGRNEQFFGPGTRLTVL.

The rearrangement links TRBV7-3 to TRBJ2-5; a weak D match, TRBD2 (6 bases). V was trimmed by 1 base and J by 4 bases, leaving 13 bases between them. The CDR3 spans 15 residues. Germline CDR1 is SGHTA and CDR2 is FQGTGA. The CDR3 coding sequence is TGTGCCAGCAGCTTAAATGGTGGGGGGAGAGAGACCCAGTACTTC. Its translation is CASSLNGGGRETQYF.

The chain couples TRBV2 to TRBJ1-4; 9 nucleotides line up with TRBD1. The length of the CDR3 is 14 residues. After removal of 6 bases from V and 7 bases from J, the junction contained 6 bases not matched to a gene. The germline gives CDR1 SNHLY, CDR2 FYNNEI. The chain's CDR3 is CASSRDRASEKLFF. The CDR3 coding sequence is TGTGCCAGCAGCCGGGACAGGGCCAGTGAAAAACTGTTTTTT.

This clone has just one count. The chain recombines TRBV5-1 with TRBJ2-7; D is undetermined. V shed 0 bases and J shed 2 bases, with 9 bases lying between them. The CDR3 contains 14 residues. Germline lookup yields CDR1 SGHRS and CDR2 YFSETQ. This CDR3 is CASSLGGGTYEQYF. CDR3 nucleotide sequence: TGCGCCAGCAGCTTGGGTGGCGGAACCTACGAGCAGTACTTC.

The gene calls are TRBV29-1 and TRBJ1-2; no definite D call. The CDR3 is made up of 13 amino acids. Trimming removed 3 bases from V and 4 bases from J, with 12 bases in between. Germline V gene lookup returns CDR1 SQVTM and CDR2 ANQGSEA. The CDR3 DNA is TGCAGCGTTGAGCCAGACAACTCCTATGGCTACACCTTC. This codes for CSVEPDNSYGYTF.

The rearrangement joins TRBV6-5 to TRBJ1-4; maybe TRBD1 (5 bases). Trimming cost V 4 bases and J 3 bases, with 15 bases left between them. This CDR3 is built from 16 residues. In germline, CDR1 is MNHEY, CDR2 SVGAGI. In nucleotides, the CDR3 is TGTGCCAGCAGTTCCCAGGGTGCGGGAGCTAATGAAAAACTGTTTTTT. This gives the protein CASSSQGAGANEKLFF.

The CDR3 spells CASSLVRSSYEQYF. CDR3 DNA: TGTGCCAGCAGCTTAGTGAGAAGCTCCTACGAGCAGTACTTC. The chain links TRBV13 to TRBJ2-7; no firm D call. V dropped 1 base and J dropped 0 bases, with 7 bases sitting between them. The CDR3 loop spans 14 amino acids. Germline V gene lookup returns CDR1 PRHDT and CDR2 FYEKMQ (reference sequence).

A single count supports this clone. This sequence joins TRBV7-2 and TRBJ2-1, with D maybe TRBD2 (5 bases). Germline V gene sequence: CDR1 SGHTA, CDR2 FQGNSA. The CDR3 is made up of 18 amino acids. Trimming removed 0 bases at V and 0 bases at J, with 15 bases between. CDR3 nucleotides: TGTGCCAGCAGCTTAGCATGGGGAGCGACCTACTCCTACAATGAGCAGTTCTTC. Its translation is CASSLAWGATYSYNEQFF.

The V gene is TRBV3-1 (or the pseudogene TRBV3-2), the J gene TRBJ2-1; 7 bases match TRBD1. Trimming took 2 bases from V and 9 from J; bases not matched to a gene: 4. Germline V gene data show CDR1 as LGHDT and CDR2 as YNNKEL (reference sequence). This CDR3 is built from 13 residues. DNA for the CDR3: TGTGCCAGCAGCCAAAGGGGGCACACTGAGCAGTTCTTC. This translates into CASSQRGHTEQFF.

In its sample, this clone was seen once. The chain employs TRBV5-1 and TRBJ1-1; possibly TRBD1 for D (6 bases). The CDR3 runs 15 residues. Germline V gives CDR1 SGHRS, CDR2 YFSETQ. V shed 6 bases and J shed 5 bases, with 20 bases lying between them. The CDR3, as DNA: TGCGCCAGCACCCCGGCGGGGGGCGGGAGGACTGAAGCTTTCTTT. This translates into CASTPAGGGRTEAFF.